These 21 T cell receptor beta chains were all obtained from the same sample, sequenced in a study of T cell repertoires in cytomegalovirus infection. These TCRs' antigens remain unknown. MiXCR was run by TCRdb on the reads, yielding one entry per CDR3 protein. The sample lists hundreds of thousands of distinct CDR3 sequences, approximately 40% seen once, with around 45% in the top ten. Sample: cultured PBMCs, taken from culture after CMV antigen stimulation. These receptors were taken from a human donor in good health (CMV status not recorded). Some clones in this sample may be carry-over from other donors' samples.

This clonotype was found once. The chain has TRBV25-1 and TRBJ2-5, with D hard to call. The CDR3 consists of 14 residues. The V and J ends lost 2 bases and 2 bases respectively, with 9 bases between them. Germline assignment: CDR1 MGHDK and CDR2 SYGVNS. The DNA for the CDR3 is TGTGCCAGCAGTGAAAAGCCAGCGCAAGAGACCCAGTACTTC. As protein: CASSEKPAQETQYF.

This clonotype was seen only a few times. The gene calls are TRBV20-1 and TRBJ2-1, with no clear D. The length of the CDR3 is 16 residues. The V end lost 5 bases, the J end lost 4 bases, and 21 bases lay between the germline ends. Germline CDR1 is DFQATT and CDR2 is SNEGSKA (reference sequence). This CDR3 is CSAADPGRPLYNEQFF. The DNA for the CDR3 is TGCAGTGCTGCCGACCCCGGCCGGCCTCTTTACAATGAGCAGTTCTTC.

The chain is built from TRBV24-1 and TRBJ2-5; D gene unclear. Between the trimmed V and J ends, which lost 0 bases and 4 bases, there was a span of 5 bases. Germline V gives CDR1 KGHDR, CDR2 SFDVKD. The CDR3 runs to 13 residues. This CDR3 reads CATSDLTGETQYF. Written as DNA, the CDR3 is TGTGCCACCAGTGATTTGACCGGAGAGACCCAGTACTTC.

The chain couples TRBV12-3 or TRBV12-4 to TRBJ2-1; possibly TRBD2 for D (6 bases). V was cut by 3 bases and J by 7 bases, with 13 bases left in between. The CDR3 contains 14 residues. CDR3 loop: CASSFLVGGNEQFF. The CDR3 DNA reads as TGTGCCAGCAGTTTTCTTGTGGGGGGAAATGAGCAGTTCTTC.

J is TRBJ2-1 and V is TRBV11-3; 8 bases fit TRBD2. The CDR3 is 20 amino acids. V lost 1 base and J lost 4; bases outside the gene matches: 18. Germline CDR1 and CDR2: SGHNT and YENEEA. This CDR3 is CASSLGKVRGAGFEYNEQFF. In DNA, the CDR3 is TGTGCCAGCAGCTTAGGGAAGGTGCGGGGGGCTGGATTCGAATACAATGAGCAGTTCTTC.

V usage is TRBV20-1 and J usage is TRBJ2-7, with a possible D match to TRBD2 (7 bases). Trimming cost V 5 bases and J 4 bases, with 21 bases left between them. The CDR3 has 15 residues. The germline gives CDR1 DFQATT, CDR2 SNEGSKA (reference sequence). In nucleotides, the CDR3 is TGCAGTGCTCCCAGGGGAGGGGGGGGCCGATACGAGCAGTACTTC. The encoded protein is CSAPRGGGGRYEQYF.

The DNA for the CDR3 is TGTGCCAGCAGCTTATCCGGGAGGGGAAGAACAGATACGCAGTATTTT. Its translation: CASSLSGRGRTDTQYF. This chain connects TRBV7-8 to TRBJ2-3, with 8 bases identical to TRBD2. CDR1 and CDR2 (germline): SGHVS, FQNEAQ. The CDR3 runs to 16 residues. J was trimmed by 3 bases and V by 2 bases; bases with no gene match: 7.

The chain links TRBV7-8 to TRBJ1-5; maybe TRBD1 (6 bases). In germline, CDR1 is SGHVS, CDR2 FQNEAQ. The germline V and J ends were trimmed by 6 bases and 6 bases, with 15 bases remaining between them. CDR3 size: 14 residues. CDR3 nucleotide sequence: TGTGCCAGCAGTTGGGGGGGCGCGGGTCAGCCCCAGCATTTT. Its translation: CASSWGGAGQPQHF.

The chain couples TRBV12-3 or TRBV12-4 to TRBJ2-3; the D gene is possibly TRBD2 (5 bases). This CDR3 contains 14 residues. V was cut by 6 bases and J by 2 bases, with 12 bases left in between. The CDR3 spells CASRTAGPTDTQYF. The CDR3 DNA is TGTGCCAGCAGAACTGCGGGTCCCACAGATACGCAGTATTTT.

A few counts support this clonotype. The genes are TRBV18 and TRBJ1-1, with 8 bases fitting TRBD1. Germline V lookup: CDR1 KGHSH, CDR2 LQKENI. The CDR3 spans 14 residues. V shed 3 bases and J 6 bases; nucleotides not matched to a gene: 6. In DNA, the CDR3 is TGTGCCAGCTCACCGGGACAGGATGTCGCTGAAGCTTTCTTT. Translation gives CASSPGQDVAEAFF.

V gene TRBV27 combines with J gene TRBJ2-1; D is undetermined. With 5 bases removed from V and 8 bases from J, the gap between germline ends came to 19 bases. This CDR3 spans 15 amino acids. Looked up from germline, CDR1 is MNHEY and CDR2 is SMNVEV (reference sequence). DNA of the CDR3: TGTGCCAGCAGTCCACGGGTGAGTCATCGGTATGAGCAGTTCTTC. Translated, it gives CASSPRVSHRYEQFF.

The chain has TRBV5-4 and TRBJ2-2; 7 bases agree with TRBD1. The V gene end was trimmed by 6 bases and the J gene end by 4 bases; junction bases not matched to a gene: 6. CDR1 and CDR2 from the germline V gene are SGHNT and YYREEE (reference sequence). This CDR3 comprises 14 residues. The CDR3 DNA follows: TGTGCCAGCACCCGACAGGGATCCACCGGGGAGCTGTTTTTT. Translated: CASTRQGSTGELFF.

For the CDR3, the DNA is TGTGCCAGCAGCAGACAGGCTCGAGCCTACTACGAGCAGTACTTC. Translation: CASSRQARAYYEQYF. The rearrangement uses TRBV7-2 and TRBJ2-7; D is perhaps TRBD1 (6 bases). The CDR3 is 15 amino acids. Germline CDR1 and CDR2: SGHTA and FQGNSA. Trimming removed 5 bases at V and 3 bases at J, with 17 bases between. Supplemented by reference TRBV7-2 and TRBJ2-7, the full variable domain reads GAGVSQSPSNKVTEKGKDVELRCDPISGHTALYWYRQSLGQGLEFLIYFQGNSAPDKSGLPSDRFSAERTGGSVSTLTIQRTQQEDSAVYLCASSRQARAYYEQYFGPGTRLTVT.

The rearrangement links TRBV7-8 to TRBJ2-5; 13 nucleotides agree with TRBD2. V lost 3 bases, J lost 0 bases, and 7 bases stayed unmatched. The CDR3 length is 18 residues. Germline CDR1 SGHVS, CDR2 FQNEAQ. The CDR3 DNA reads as TGTGCCAGCAGCTTGTGGACTAGCGGGGGCCAAGACCAAGAGACCCAGTACTTC. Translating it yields CASSLWTSGGQDQETQYF.

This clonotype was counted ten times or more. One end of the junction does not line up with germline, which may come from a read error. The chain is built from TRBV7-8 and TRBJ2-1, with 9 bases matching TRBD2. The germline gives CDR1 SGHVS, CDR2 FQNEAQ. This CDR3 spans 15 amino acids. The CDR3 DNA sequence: TGTGCCAGCAGCTCCCCGGTTGGGCGGGGGGGCCCCACGATCTTC. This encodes CASSSPVGRGGPTIF.

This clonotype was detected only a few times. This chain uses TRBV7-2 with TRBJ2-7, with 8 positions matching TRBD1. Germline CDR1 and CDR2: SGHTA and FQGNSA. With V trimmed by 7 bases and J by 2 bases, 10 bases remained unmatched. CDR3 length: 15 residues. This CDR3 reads CASTLSGQGTYEQYF. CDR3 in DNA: TGTGCCAGCACCCTCTCCGGACAGGGAACCTACGAGCAGTACTTC.

In nucleotides, the CDR3 is TGTGCCAGCAGTGTTAGCAGGGCGGGAGTTTCACCCCTCCACTTT. It specifies CASSVSRAGVSPLHF. This chain joins TRBV6-1 and TRBJ1-6; D possibly corresponds to TRBD1 (5 bases). The germline V gene encodes CDR1 MNHNS and CDR2 SASEGT. V was clipped by 4 bases and J by 9 bases, with 16 bases between them. The CDR3 is 15 amino acids.

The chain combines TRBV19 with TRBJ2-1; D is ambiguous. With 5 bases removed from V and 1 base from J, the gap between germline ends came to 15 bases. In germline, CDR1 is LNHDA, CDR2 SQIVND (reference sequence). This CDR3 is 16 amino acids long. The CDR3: CASSLSRSLSYNEQFF. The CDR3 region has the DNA TGTGCCAGTAGTCTGAGCCGCTCCTTGTCCTACAATGAGCAGTTCTTC.

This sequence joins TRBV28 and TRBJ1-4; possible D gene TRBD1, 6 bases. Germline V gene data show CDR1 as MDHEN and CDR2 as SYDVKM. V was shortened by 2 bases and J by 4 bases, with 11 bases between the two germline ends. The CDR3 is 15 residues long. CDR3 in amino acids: CASSLAGGLNEKLFF. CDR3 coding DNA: TGTGCCAGCAGTTTAGCCGGGGGCCTTAATGAAAAACTGTTTTTT.

Written as DNA, the CDR3 is TGTGCCAGCAAAGGGGTTAGCGGGAGAATCGAGGGAAACACCGGGGAGCTGTTTTTT. This sequence encodes CASKGVSGRIEGNTGELFF. The chain is built from TRBV6-2 or TRBV6-3 and TRBJ2-2; the match to TRBD2 covers 9 bases. This CDR3 has 19 amino acids. V gave up 7 bases and J gave up 2 bases; unmatched junction bases: 17. Looked up from germline, CDR1 is MNHEY and CDR2 is SVGEGT.

The CDR3 here is CSASELAGGLYTQYF. The CDR3 region has the DNA TGCAGTGCTAGTGAACTAGCGGGGGGGTTATATACGCAGTATTTT. The chain uses TRBV20-1 and TRBJ2-3, with 13 bases fitting TRBD2. V trimming: 3 bases; J trimming: 7 bases; junction bases outside the gene matches: 7. The CDR3 runs 15 residues. Germline assignment: CDR1 DFQATT and CDR2 SNEGSKA (reference sequence).